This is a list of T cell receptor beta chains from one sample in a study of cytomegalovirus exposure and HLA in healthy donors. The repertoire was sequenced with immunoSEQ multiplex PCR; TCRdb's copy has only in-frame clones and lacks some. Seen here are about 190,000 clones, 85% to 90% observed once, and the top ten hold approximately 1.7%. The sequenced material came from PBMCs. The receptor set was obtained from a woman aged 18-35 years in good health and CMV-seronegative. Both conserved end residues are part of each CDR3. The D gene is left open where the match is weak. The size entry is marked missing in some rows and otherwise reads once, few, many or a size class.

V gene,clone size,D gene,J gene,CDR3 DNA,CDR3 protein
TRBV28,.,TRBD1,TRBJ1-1,TGTGCCAGCAGATCTGAGGACAGGGGCTTGGGCACTGAAGCTTTCTTT,CASRSEDRGLGTEAFF
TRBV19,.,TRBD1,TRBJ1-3,TGTGCCGCTATAGACAGGGGCTCTTCTGGAAACACCATATATTTT,CAAIDRGSSGNTIYF
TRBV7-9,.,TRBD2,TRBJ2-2,TGTGCCAGCAGCTCCGGACTAGCGCCTTACCCGAACACCGGGGAGCTGTTTTTT,CASSSGLAPYPNTGELFF
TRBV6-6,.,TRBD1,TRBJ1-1,TGTGCCAGCAGTTCTCAGGGGGTCACTGAAGCTTTCTTT,CASSSQGVTEAFF
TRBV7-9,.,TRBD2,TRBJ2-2,TGTGCCAGCAGCTCTCCGGGACAGGTGGGACTAGCGTACACCGGGGAGCTGTTTTTT,CASSSPGQVGLAYTGELFF
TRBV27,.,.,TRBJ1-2,TGTGCCAGCGCCGAGGGCACCTCAGGGGACTATGGCTACACCTTC,CASAEGTSGDYGYTF
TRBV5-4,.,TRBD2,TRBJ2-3,TGTGCCAGCACCAAGGAGCGGGGGACCACAGATACGCAGTATTTT,CASTKERGTTDTQYF
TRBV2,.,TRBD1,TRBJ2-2,TGTGCCAGCAGGAACGACAGGGCCAACACCGGGGAGCTGTTTTTT,CASRNDRANTGELFF
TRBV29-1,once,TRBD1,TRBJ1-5,TGCAGCGTGGGGACAGGGGACAATCAGCCCCAGCATTTT,CSVGTGDNQPQHF
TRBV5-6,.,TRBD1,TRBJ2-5,TGTGCCAGCAGCTTCGACAGGGTTAGGATGGAGACCCAGTACTTC,CASSFDRVRMETQYF
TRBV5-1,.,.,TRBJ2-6,TGCGCCAGCGGGCGAGCGGAGTCCGCTGGGGCCAACGTCCTGACTTTC,CASGRAESAGANVLTF
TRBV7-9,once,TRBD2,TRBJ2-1,TGTGCCAGCATCCCCACTAGCGGGAGAGGTTCCTACAATGAGCAGTTCTTC,CASIPTSGRGSYNEQFF
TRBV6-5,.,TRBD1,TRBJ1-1,TGTGCCAGCAGTCGCAGGGACAGGGGGAAGACTGAAGCTTTCTTT,CASSRRDRGKTEAFF
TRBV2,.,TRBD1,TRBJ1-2,TGTGCCAGCAGGCGGGACAGGGATAAGTATGGCTACACCTTC,CASRRDRDKYGYTF
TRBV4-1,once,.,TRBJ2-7,TGCGCCAGCAGCCAAAAACAGGGCCTCTACGAGCAGTACTTC,CASSQKQGLYEQYF
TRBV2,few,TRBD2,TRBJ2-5,TGTGCCACGGGGGGGCAAGAGACCCAGTACTTC,CATGGQETQYF
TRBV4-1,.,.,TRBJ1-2,TGCGCCAGCAGCCAAACAGGGTTTACTAACTATGGCTACACCTTC,CASSQTGFTNYGYTF
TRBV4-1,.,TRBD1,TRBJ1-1,TGCGCCAGCAGCCTACAGGGGGGAAAGAACACTGAAGCTTTCTTT,CASSLQGGKNTEAFF
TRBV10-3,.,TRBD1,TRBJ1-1,TGTGCCATCAGGACAGGGTCTGGGACTGAAGCTTTCTTT,CAIRTGSGTEAFF
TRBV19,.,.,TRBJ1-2,TGTGCCAGTACCCAGCATAGTCTCGGGGGGCCGGCTAACTATGGCTACACCTTC,CASTQHSLGGPANYGYTF
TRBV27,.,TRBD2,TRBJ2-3,TGTGCCACCTCCCCAGCAAGCGGGAGAACGGATACGCAGTATTTT,CATSPASGRTDTQYF
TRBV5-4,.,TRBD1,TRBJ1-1,TGTGCCAGCAGCTTGGGACAGGGGCACACTGAAGCTTTCTTT,CASSLGQGHTEAFF
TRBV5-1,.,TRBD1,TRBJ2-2,TGCGCCAGCAGCTTGTCTGGGACAGGGGGCTCGAACACCGGGGAGCTGTTTTTT,CASSLSGTGGSNTGELFF
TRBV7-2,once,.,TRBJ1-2,TGTGCCAGCAGCGCCCCGCCGGGTGTCTATGGCTACACCTTC,CASSAPPGVYGYTF
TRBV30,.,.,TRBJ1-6,TGTGCCTGGAGGGGGGCTAATTCACCCCTCCACTTT,CAWRGANSPLHF
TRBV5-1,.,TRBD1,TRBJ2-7,TGCGCCAGCAGCGCCGGGACAGGGGTCTGGGAGCAGTACTTC,CASSAGTGVWEQYF
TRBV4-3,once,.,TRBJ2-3,TGCGCCAGCAGCCAAGATGGGCGGGGCACAGATACGCAGTATTTT,CASSQDGRGTDTQYF
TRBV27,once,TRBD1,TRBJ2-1,TGTGCCAGCAGTTTGAGGACAGGGGGGAGTGAGCAGTTCTTC,CASSLRTGGSEQFF
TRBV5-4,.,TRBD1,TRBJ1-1,TGTGCCAGCAGCTTGGCAAATTACAGGGGTAACACTGAAGCTTTCTTT,CASSLANYRGNTEAFF
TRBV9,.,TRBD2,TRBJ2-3,TGTGCCAGCAGCCCCCGGACTAGCGGGGGGAGGAATACGCAGTATTTT,CASSPRTSGGRNTQYF
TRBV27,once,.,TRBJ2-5,TGTGCCAGCAGTTCCTACTCGGAGCAGTACTTC,CASSSYSEQYF
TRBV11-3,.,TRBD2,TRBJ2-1,TGTGCCAGCAGCTCTCTAGCGGGAGGGTACAATGAGCAGTTCTTC,CASSSLAGGYNEQFF
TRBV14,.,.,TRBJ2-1,TGTGCCAGCAGCCTTTTAATGGTGAGTGAGCAGTTCTTC,CASSLLMVSEQFF
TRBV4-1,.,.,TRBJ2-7,TGCGCCAGCAGCCAAGGGCTAGCGCACTCCTACGAGCAGTACTTC,CASSQGLAHSYEQYF
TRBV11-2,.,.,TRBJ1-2,TGTGCCAGCAGGCCCACCGACAGCTTTAACTATGGCTACACCTTC,CASRPTDSFNYGYTF
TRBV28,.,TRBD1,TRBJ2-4,TGTGCCAGCAGTTTATCGACAGGGGGGTGGCAAAACATTCAGTACTTC,CASSLSTGGWQNIQYF
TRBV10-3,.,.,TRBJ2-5,TGTGCCATCAGTCCGCCGACGGGGGAACAGTACTTC,CAISPPTGEQYF
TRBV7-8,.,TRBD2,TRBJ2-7,TGTGCCAGCAGCTTCCTAGCGGGAGGCTCCTACGAGCAGTACTTC,CASSFLAGGSYEQYF
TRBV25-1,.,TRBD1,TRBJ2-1,TGTGCCAGCACTGACAGGGGCCCCAATGAGCAGTTCTTC,CASTDRGPNEQFF
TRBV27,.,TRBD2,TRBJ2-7,TGTGCCAGCAGTCCTCTCGGGGGGTCCTACGAGCAGTACTTC,CASSPLGGSYEQYF
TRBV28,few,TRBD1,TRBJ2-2,TGTGCCAGCAGTTCGGACAGGGTGTCCGGGGAGCTGTTTTTT,CASSSDRVSGELFF
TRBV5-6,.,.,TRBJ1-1,TGTGCCAGCAGCCTGACACTGAACACTGAAGCTTTCTTT,CASSLTLNTEAFF
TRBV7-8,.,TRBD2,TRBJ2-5,TGTGCCAGCAGCTCCCAGCTCGCGGCTAGCGGGAGGGCTCATCGCCAAGAGACCCAGTACTTC,CASSSQLAASGRAHRQETQYF
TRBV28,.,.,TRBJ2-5,TGTGCCAGCAGTTCGCCCCGACCCGCCAGGGGACAAGAGACCCAGTACTTC,CASSSPRPARGQETQYF
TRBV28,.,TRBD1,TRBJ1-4,TGTGCCAGCAGGGGTTCCGGGACAGGGGAAAAACTGTTTTTT,CASRGSGTGEKLFF
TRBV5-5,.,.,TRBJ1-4,TGTGCCAGCAGCTCCTCCCACAGGGCAACTAATGAAAAACTGTTTTTT,CASSSSHRATNEKLFF
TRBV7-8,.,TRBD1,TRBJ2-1,TGTGCCAGCAGGACAGGGCATGAGCAGTTCTTC,CASRTGHEQFF
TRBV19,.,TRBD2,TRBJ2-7,TGTGCCAGTAGTATACCGGGACTAGCGTACGAGCAGTACTTC,CASSIPGLAYEQYF
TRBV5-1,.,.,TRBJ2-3,TGCGCCAGCCGCCGGTCAAATCCCGGACTACAACTTAGCACAGATACGCAGTATTTT,CASRRSNPGLQLSTDTQYF
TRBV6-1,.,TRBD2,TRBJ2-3,TGTGCCAGCAGTGTTAGCGGGGGGGTAGGCACAGATACGCAGTATTTT,CASSVSGGVGTDTQYF
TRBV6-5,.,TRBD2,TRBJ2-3,TGTGCCAGCAGTCATCTAGCGGGAGGGGGGGATACGCAGTATTTT,CASSHLAGGGDTQYF
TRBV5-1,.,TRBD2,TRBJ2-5,TGCGCCAGCAGCCCCAGCCCGAGCGGGATCGGTGAGACCCAGTACTTC,CASSPSPSGIGETQYF
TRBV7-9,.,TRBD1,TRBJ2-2,TGTGCCAGCAGCTTACAGGGGGCCGGGGAGCTGTTTTTT,CASSLQGAGELFF
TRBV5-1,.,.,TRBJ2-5,TGCGCCAGCAGCTTGTGGGGCAAAGAGACCCAGTACTTC,CASSLWGKETQYF
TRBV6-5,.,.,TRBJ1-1,TGTGCCAGCTGGGACGGGGGAGCGACTGAAGCTTTCTTT,CASWDGGATEAFF
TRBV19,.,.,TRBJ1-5,TGTGCCAGTAGTGCTGGACAGTGGTGGGGTCAGCCCCAGCATTTT,CASSAGQWWGQPQHF